This is a list of T cell receptor beta chains from one sample in a study of technical replicates of blood from a handful of donors. The assay was immunoSEQ multiplex PCR, and TCRdb's table has in-frame clones only and misses some. This sample has 40,000 to 60,000 clones; around 90% occur once, and the top ten carry about 3.7%. The specimen sequenced was PBMCs. The receptors stem from a human donor in good health. Some clones in this sample may be carry-over from other donors' samples. CDR3s leave out the opening cysteine and the closing phenylalanine or tryptophan.

13 TRBJ1-2 TRBV4-1 ASSQDTGAFFGYT
11 TRBJ2-5 TRBV7-9 ASSLVVQETQY
14 TRBJ2-2 TRBV7-2 ASSPYLGGLTGELF
13 TRBJ2-5 TRBV11-3 ASSLGLAGGETQY
11 TRBJ2-2 TRBV10-3 ATQREQSGELF
17 TRBJ2-5 TRBV14 ASSQSSDRGLMRQETQY
12 TRBJ2-3 TRBV18 ASSRTSGTDTQY
11 TRBJ2-7 TRBV11-3 ASSQQGNYEQY
13 TRBJ2-3 TRBV19 ASSRTSGRTDTQY
12 TRBJ2-5 TRBV11-1 ASSFSGEGETQY
13 TRBJ2-5 TRBV4-1 ASSPFGGGRETQY
11 TRBJ2-5 TRBV5-6 ASSLGQQETQY
12 TRBJ2-7 TRBV7-2 ASRLGGGSYEQY
13 TRBJ1-2 TRBV19 ASSIAYRQNYGYT
16 TRBJ2-1 TRBV5-1 ASSSSGRAGASYNEQF
14 TRBJ2-7 TRBV4-3 ASSQDRAGSSYEQY
11 TRBJ2-5 TRBV13 ASSSSGQETQY
12 TRBJ2-5 TRBV27 ASSRAGGGETQY
12 TRBJ2-1 TRBV15 ATSRDPPGLEQF
12 TRBJ1-2 TRBV6-1 ASSEASVRGGYT
14 TRBJ2-1 TRBV6-1 ASSGRGTSGRFEQF
12 TRBJ1-2 TRBV18 ASSPGQGISYWT
14 TRBJ2-1 TRBV7-6 ASSNIAGSSYNEQF
14 TRBJ2-1 TRBV9 ASSVGVEGPYNEQF
11 TRBJ1-1 TRBV15 ATSRDRVTEAF
14 TRBJ2-7 TRBV19 ASRTTGGPSSYEQY
14 TRBJ2-5 TRBV5-4 ASSPGGQSRRETQY
13 TRBJ1-1 TRBV4-2 ASSQDLGGNTEAF
14 TRBJ2-3 TRBV9 ASSVAGGTGVDTQY
14 TRBJ2-5 TRBV4-3 ASSHILAGGVKTQY
12 TRBJ1-2 TRBV10-3 AISESSSGYGYT
12 TRBJ2-6 TRBV9 ASSTVGGANVLT
12 TRBJ2-1 TRBV5-1 ASSGGAAGGPWF
13 TRBJ1-5 TRBV6-1 ASSERETRNQPQH
12 TRBJ1-6 TRBV2 ASRRGSDNSPLH
12 TRBJ2-1 TRBV29-1 SVHTRDTHNEQF
12 TRBJ1-6 TRBV11-2 ASIPGAGGSPLH
15 TRBJ2-7 TRBV6-4 ASSDEQKKTGGCEQY
12 TRBJ2-7 TRBV7-2 ASSLVVGANEQY
14 TRBJ1-2 TRBV7-9 ASSQSRGTQDYGYT
14 TRBJ2-1 TRBV4-2 ASSQVRLAGDSEQF
12 TRBJ2-1 TRBV5-1 ASSYSTRSNEQF
14 TRBJ2-7 TRBV15 ATSRAGGGLAYEQY
13 TRBJ2-3 TRBV7-2 ASSLVGGSTDTQY
12 TRBJ2-5 TRBV5-1 ASSLSSGQETQY
16 TRBJ2-1 TRBV21-1 ASSKRGLAGAFYNEQF
16 TRBJ2-3 TRBV27 ASSFTQLHPTSTDTQY